This T cell receptor beta chain was captured in a study of blood T cell repertoires in COVID-19. About the study: Sources were T cells, B-cell-depleted T cells, or PBMCs; the material itself was cDNA or gDNA.

Source study methods: Estimation of nucleated cell counts was performed using reference gene primer amplification. The repertoire was sequenced with immunoSEQ multiplex PCR; TCRdb's copy has only in-frame clones and lacks some. V, J and clone size reflect that table, while D and trimming were determined from the DNA. The table shows 200,000 to 250,000 clones, with more than 65% occurring only once. The CDR3 loop spans 13 amino acids. V lost 5 bases to trimming and J lost 3 bases, with 11 bases between them. Input material: peripheral blood. The V gene is TRBV12-3 or TRBV12-4, the J gene TRBJ2-7, with TRBD1 as a possible D gene (6 bases). The TCR originated in a woman of 80 years or more with acute or convalescent COVID-19. CDR3: CASSPQGSYEQYF. The CDR3 bases are TGTGCCAGCAGTCCCCAGGGGAGCTACGAGCAGTACTTC.